This T cell receptor beta chain was sequenced during a study of PD-L1 blockade in urothelial cancer. Trimming took 7 bases from V and 6 from J, leaving 16 bases between them. From germline, CDR1 is SNHLY and CDR2 FYNNEI. The CDR3 extends over 14 amino acids. Clones were sequenced by immunoSEQ multiplex PCR, and TCRdb holds only the in-frame ones, with some missing. The sample lists more than 60,000 clones; about 90% were seen once. Specified time point: peripheral blood 6 weeks after treatment start. The source material was PBMCs, sampled around atezolizumab (anti-PD-L1) treatment. The chain is built from TRBV2 and TRBJ2-1; possible D gene TRBD2, 5 bases. This sequence was found in a man between 60 and 75 years old with urothelial cancer. CDR3 coding DNA: TGTGCCAGCAACAACCCACTAGTAGGCAATGAGCAGTTCTTC. This codes for CASNNPLVGNEQFF.